This TCR beta chain comes out of a study of blood T cell repertoires in COVID-19. The V gene end was trimmed by 3 bases and the J gene end by 5 bases; junction bases not matched to a gene: 11. This CDR3 has 16 amino acids. Germline V gene sequence: CDR1 WSHSY, CDR2 SAAADI. Here immunoSEQ multiplex PCR was the method, and the copy in TCRdb shows in-frame clones only, minus some. The sample holds tens of thousands of clones, roughly 86% seen once. Sequencing was carried out using peripheral blood. The chain links TRBV10-2 to TRBJ2-5; 8 bases line up with TRBD2. This TCR was recovered from a human donor with acute or convalescent COVID-19. The donor label of this sample is uncertain. CDR3 bases: TGCGCCAGCAGTGACAGAGCGGGGGAAGGAAGGGAGACCCAGTACTTC. Protein sequence: CASSDRAGEGRETQYF.